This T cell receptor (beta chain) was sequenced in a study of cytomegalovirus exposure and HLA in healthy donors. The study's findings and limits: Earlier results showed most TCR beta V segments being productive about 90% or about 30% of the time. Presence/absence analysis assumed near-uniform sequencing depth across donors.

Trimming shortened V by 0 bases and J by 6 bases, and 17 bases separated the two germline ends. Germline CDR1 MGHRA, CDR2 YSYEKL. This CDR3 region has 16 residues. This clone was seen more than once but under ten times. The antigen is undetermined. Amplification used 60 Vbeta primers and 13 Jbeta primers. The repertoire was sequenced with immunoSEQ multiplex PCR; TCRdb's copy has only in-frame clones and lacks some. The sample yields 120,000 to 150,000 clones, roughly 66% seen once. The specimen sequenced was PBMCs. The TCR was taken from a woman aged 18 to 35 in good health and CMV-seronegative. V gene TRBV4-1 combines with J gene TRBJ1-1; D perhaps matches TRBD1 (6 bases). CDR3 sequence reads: CASSQDYGGGGSEAFF. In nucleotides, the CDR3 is TGCGCCAGCAGCCAAGATTACGGAGGGGGGGGATCTGAAGCTTTCTTT.